A selection of T cell receptor beta chains follows, all from one sample in a study of shared clonotypes between healthy human individuals. Generated by immunoSEQ multiplex PCR, the TCRdb table keeps only in-frame clones and is missing some. The sample has about 230,000 clones, over 50% seen once. Sequencing used memory CD4+ T cells sorted from blood. Every receptor here comes from a young man in good health. Each CDR3 is given with its conserved first and last residue. A D gene is named only where the DNA matches it firmly. The size field is filled for only some rows; it gives once, few, many or a size class.

clone_size j_call d_call v_call cdr3_aa cdr3_nt
once TRBJ2-6 . TRBV10-2 CASSVNEWTGANVLTF TGCGCCAGCAGTGTTAATGAGTGGACTGGGGCCAACGTCCTGACTTTC
. TRBJ1-4 . TRBV29-1 CSVRGSLATNEKLFF TGCAGCGTTCGGGGCAGCCTTGCAACTAATGAAAAACTGTTTTTT
. TRBJ1-1 TRBD1 TRBV16 CASSPRPDRGNTEAFF TGTGCCAGCAGCCCGCGACCGGACAGGGGTAACACTGAAGCTTTCTTT
. TRBJ2-1 TRBD2 TRBV9 CASSDGLAGRQGQFF TGTGCCAGCAGCGACGGGCTAGCGGGAAGACAGGGGCAGTTCTTC
. TRBJ2-1 . TRBV5-1 CASSFSTTKFNEQFF TGCGCCAGCAGCTTTTCTACAACGAAATTCAATGAGCAGTTCTTC
. TRBJ2-5 . TRBV5-1 CASSFTGRSQETQYF TGCGCCAGCAGCTTTACGGGACGCAGCCAAGAGACCCAGTACTTC
. TRBJ2-3 . TRBV7-2 CASSDPARTDTQYF TGTGCCAGCAGCGACCCCGCACGCACAGATACGCAGTATTTT
. TRBJ2-6 TRBD1 TRBV29-1 CSVRDRGVSGANVLTF TGCAGCGTTAGGGACAGGGGGGTCTCTGGGGCCAACGTCCTGACTTTC
few TRBJ1-4 TRBD1 TRBV18 CASSRGQVTGEKLFF TGTGCCAGCTCACGCGGACAGGTCACAGGGGAAAAACTGTTTTTT
. TRBJ2-5 . TRBV6-1 CASTTGQLQETQYF TGTGCCAGCACCACAGGACAACTTCAAGAGACCCAGTACTTC
. TRBJ2-2 . TRBV7-3 CASSPDIRGTGELFF TGTGCCAGCAGCCCGGACATCAGGGGCACCGGGGAGCTGTTTTTT
. TRBJ1-1 TRBD1 TRBV5-1 CASSLGDPGQGASEAFF TGCGCCAGCAGCTTGGGGGACCCGGGACAGGGAGCATCCGAAGCTTTCTTT
many TRBJ2-1 TRBD2 TRBV11-2 CASSSDLAGRSYNEQFF TGTGCCAGCAGCTCCGACTTAGCGGGTCGCTCCTACAATGAGCAGTTCTTC
. TRBJ2-7 . TRBV6-5 CASSLGRSKHEQYF TGTGCCAGCAGCCTCGGGCGGAGTAAGCACGAGCAGTACTTC
. TRBJ1-2 . TRBV27 CASSLSTGNRDYGYTF TGTGCCAGCAGTTTATCGACAGGAAATCGGGACTATGGCTACACCTTC
. TRBJ2-5 TRBD2 TRBV28 CASSSPTSGDQETQYF TGTGCCAGCAGTTCGCCGACTAGCGGCGACCAAGAGACCCAGTACTTC
few TRBJ1-4 . TRBV14 CASSQGAPEKLFF TGTGCCAGCAGCCAAGGGGCGCCAGAAAAACTGTTTTTT
. TRBJ1-2 . TRBV5-6 CASSLDRAYGYTF TGTGCCAGCAGCTTGGACAGGGCCTATGGCTACACCTTC
. TRBJ2-3 TRBD1 TRBV14 CASSQQRGRGTDTQYF TGTGCCAGCAGCCAACAAAGGGGGCGCGGCACAGATACGCAGTATTTT
. TRBJ1-1 . TRBV6-6 CASNGGGHTEAFF TGTGCCAGCAACGGAGGGGGACACACTGAAGCTTTCTTT
. TRBJ1-2 . TRBV4-1 CASSQAYTANYGYTF TGCGCCAGCAGCCAAGCTTACACGGCTAACTATGGCTACACCTTC
few TRBJ2-7 . TRBV6-5 CASSSRPGQGAYEQYF TGTGCCAGCAGTTCCCGGCCTGGGCAGGGCGCCTACGAGCAGTACTTC
few TRBJ1-2 . TRBV5-1 CASSLSPANYGYTF TGCGCCAGCAGCTTGTCGCCAGCAAACTATGGCTACACCTTC
. TRBJ1-2 . TRBV5-4 CASSLGVDPSGYTF TGTGCCAGCAGCTTGGGGGTTGACCCGAGCGGCTACACCTTC
. TRBJ2-7 TRBD1 TRBV6-5 CASSSDRSLAREQYF TGTGCCAGCAGCTCGGACAGGTCGCTTGCTCGCGAGCAGTACTTC
. TRBJ2-1 . TRBV9 CASSADGTSYNEQFF TGTGCCAGCAGCGCAGATGGGACTTCCTACAATGAGCAGTTCTTC
. TRBJ1-1 TRBD1 TRBV5-1 CASSRGQQNTEAFF TGCGCCAGCAGCCGGGGACAGCAAAACACTGAAGCTTTCTTT
. TRBJ2-2 . TRBV11-2 CASSRTDPNTGELFF TGTGCCAGCAGCCGAACAGATCCGAACACCGGGGAGCTGTTTTTT
. TRBJ1-5 TRBD1 TRBV11-3 CASSPDGQGYQPQHF TGTGCCAGCAGTCCTGACGGACAGGGATATCAGCCCCAGCATTTT
. TRBJ1-5 . TRBV7-8 CASSLVGGSNQPQHF TGTGCCAGCAGCTTAGTCGGGGGAAGCAATCAGCCCCAGCATTTT
. TRBJ2-7 . TRBV5-4 CASSLWGLEQYF TGTGCCAGCAGCTTGTGGGGGCTCGAGCAGTACTTC
. TRBJ1-5 . TRBV2 CASSSVNQPQHF TGTGCCAGCAGCTCCGTCAATCAGCCCCAGCATTTT
. TRBJ1-1 . TRBV5-5 CASSLWVLVNTEAFF TGTGCCAGCAGCTTGTGGGTTTTGGTGAACACTGAAGCTTTCTTT
. TRBJ1-5 . TRBV4-2 CASSQDDSHRGNQPQHF TGTGCCAGCAGCCAAGATGATAGTCACAGGGGCAATCAGCCCCAGCATTTT
few TRBJ2-2 . TRBV5-1 CASSPRPRTAGRGELFF TGCGCCAGCAGCCCAAGACCTAGGACAGCCGGACGCGGGGAGCTGTTTTTT
. TRBJ2-1 TRBD2 TRBV6-5 CASTGLAGDREQFF TGTGCCAGCACTGGACTAGCGGGAGATAGGGAGCAGTTCTTC
. TRBJ1-1 . TRBV4-3 CASSPAGANTEAFF TGCGCCAGCAGCCCGGCGGGGGCTAACACTGAAGCTTTCTTT
. TRBJ2-5 . TRBV30 CACSRSVYQETQYF TGTGCCTGTTCGAGGTCTGTGTACCAAGAGACCCAGTACTTC
. TRBJ1-2 . TRBV5-1 CASSLGGGDGGYTF TGCGCCAGCAGCTTGGGGGGCGGAGATGGTGGCTACACCTTC
. TRBJ2-7 . TRBV5-1 CASSSAVGYEQYF TGCGCCAGCAGCTCCGCGGTGGGGTACGAGCAGTACTTC
once TRBJ2-3 . TRBV28 CASSFGTHTDTQYF TGTGCCAGCAGTTTCGGGACTCACACAGATACGCAGTATTTT
. TRBJ2-2 TRBD1 TRBV29-1 CSARNRGTGELFF TGCAGCGCGAGAAACAGGGGTACCGGGGAGCTGTTTTTT
. TRBJ2-1 TRBD1 TRBV5-5 CASSPTGDSYNEQFF TGTGCCAGCAGCCCCACAGGGGACTCCTACAATGAGCAGTTCTTC
. TRBJ1-2 . TRBV5-4 CASSFGGNYGYTF TGTGCCAGCAGCTTTGGAGGGAACTATGGCTACACCTTC
. TRBJ2-3 . TRBV6-1 CASSVRVGSDTQYF TGTGCCAGCAGTGTCCGGGTGGGCTCAGATACGCAGTATTTT
. TRBJ2-1 TRBD2 TRBV5-1 CASSLANTSASMNEQFF TGCGCCAGCAGCTTGGCGAATACTAGCGCTTCAATGAATGAGCAGTTCTTC
. TRBJ2-6 . TRBV19 CASSVPQISGANVLTF TGTGCCAGTAGTGTCCCACAGATCTCTGGGGCCAACGTCCTGACTTTC
. TRBJ2-3 . TRBV20-1 CSAKRTDTQYF TGCAGTGCGAAACGAACAGATACGCAGTATTTT
. TRBJ2-7 TRBD1 TRBV5-1 CASSENRGYEQYF TGCGCCAGCAGCGAGAACAGGGGCTACGAGCAGTACTTC
. TRBJ2-5 . TRBV12-5 CASGFSTETQYF TGTGCTAGTGGTTTCTCCACGGAGACCCAGTACTTC
. TRBJ2-7 . TRBV6-1 CATRQASYEQYF TGTGCCACCAGACAGGCCTCCTACGAGCAGTACTTC
few TRBJ2-1 . TRBV5-1 CASSLDGLRNEQFF TGCGCCAGCAGCTTGGATGGACTACGCAATGAGCAGTTCTTC